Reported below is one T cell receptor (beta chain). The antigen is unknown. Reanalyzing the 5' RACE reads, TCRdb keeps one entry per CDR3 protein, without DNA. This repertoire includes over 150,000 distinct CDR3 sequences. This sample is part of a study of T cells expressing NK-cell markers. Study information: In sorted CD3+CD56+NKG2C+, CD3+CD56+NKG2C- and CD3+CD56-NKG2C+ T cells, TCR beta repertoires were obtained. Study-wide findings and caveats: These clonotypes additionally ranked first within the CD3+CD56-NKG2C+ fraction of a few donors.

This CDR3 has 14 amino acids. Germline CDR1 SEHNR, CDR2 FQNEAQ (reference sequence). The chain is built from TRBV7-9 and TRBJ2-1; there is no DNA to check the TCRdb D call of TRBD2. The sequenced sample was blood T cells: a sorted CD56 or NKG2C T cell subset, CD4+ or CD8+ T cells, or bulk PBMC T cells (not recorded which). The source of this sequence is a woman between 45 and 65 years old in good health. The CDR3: CASQSFLAYNEQFF.